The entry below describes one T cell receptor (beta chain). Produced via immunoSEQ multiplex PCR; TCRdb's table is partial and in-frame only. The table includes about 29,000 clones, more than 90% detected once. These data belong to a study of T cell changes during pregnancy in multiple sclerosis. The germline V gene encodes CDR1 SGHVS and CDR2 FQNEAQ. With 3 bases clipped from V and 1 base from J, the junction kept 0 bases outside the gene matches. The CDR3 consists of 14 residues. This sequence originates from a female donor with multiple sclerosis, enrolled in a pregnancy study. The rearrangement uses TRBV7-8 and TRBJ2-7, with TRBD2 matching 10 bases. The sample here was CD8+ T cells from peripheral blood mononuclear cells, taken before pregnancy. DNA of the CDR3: TGTGCCAGCAGCTTTAGCGGGGGGTCCTACGAGCAGTACTTC. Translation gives CASSFSGGSYEQYF.